A single TCR beta chain is shown here with its context. Its antigen remains unidentified. The data were taken from a study of OX40 agonist ivuxolimab in advanced cancers. About the research overall: The patients received agonistic anti-OX40 (CD134) antibody ivuxolimab. Past anti-PD-1, anti-PD-L1 or anti-CTLA-4 therapy was accepted, and 40% had received some. Regarding the study as a whole: Among patients with partial responses at 0.1-3.0 mg/kg, clonal expansion was among the lowest. Part of the nonresponder group also had normalized T-cell clonal expansion that was low.

TCRdb's copy holds only in-frame clones and misses some; the assay was immunoSEQ multiplex PCR. The sample lists about 80,000 clones; around 85% were seen once. Germline V gives CDR1 MDHEN, CDR2 SYDVKM. CDR3 length: 15 amino acids. The ends lost 1 base at V and 1 base at J; junction bases unmatched: 1. This material consisted of CD4+ or CD8+ T cells sorted from blood, taken in a trial of the OX40 agonist ivuxolimab. This chain connects TRBV28 to TRBJ1-5; TRBD1 agrees at 7 bases. The sequence was collected from an adult with an advanced solid tumor such as melanoma, head and neck, liver or kidney cancer. CDR3 nucleotides: TGTGCCAGCAGTTTATTGGACAGGAGCAATCAGCCCCAGCATTTT. Its protein product is CASSLLDRSNQPQHF.